Described below is a single T cell receptor beta chain sequence and its context. What it binds is not known. The source of the sample is a study of PD-1 blockade in classical Hodgkin lymphoma. Study observations and caveats: Complete responders possessed baseline diversity comparable to newly diagnosed patients. Although disease activity or prior therapy may be involved, causes of the repertoire differences remain undefined.

In every patient, relapse followed autologous stem cell transplantation, while exposure to brentuximab vedotin differed. The CD4+ T cells used were purified from thawed PBMCs through magnetic negative selection. Sequencing used immunoSEQ multiplex PCR; TCRdb keeps in-frame clones, though not all of them. Here the sample spans 17,000 or so clones, about 82% being singletons. The input for sequencing was CD4+ T cells from blood, taken at baseline. The clonotype was recovered from a human donor with classical Hodgkin lymphoma.

The CDR3 loop reads CASSQDPGTGSSTDTQYF. CDR3 nucleotides: TGTGCCAGCAGCCAAGATCCAGGTACGGGCTCTAGCACAGATACGCAGTATTTT. The V call is TRBV4-2, the J call TRBJ2-3; no clear D gene. Trimming removed 0 bases from V and 0 bases from J, with 16 bases in between. Germline-derived CDR1 and CDR2 are LGHNA and YNFKEQ. The CDR3 spans 18 residues.